Below are 18 T cell receptor beta chains sequenced from a single sample in a study of identical twins. A single record per CDR3 protein comes from TCRdb applying MiXCR to the 5' RACE reads. The sample includes 520,000 or so distinct CDR3 sequences, under 25% of them seen just once. The same data also contributed to another study, on T cells expressing NK-cell markers.

The sample taken for sequencing was CD4+ T cells sorted from blood. All receptors derive from a woman younger than 30 in good health.

V and J are TRBV14 and TRBJ2-6, with D possibly being TRBD1 (6 bases). Trimming left V 5 bases short and J 0 bases short, with 14 bases between. This CDR3 region has 17 residues. Germline V lookup: CDR1 SGHDN, CDR2 FVKESK. The CDR3 nucleotides are TGTGCCAGCAGCATCACAGGGAGACTCTCTGGGGCCAACGTCCTGACTTTC. Protein product: CASSITGRLSGANVLTF.

The gene calls are TRBV20-1 and TRBJ2-2; TRBD2 agrees at 9 bases. CDR3 length equals 13 residues. The germline V gene has CDR1 DFQATT and CDR2 SNEGSKA (reference sequence). The V and J ends lost 5 bases and 5 bases, in that order; junction bases with no gene match: 3. CDR3 in amino acids: CSAETSGTGELFF. In DNA, the CDR3 is TGCAGTGCTGAGACTAGCGGAACCGGGGAGCTGTTTTTT.

This rearrangement joins TRBV20-1 to TRBJ2-7; 10 nucleotides agree with TRBD2. The V gene end was trimmed by 0 bases and the J gene end by 3 bases; junction bases not matched to a gene: 8. Germline-derived CDR1 and CDR2 are DFQATT and SNEGSKA (reference sequence). CDR3 length equals 16 residues. CDR3 sequence (DNA): TGCAGTGCTAGAGATCTGGCTAGCGGGAGCTACTACGAGCAGTACTTC. It translates to CSARDLASGSYYEQYF.

In this sample, this clonotype turned up a few times. The chain couples TRBV20-1 to TRBJ2-1, with a possible D match to TRBD2 (7 bases). The CDR3 spans 13 residues. The germline V and J ends were trimmed by 5 bases and 9 bases, with 17 bases remaining between them. Germline V gives CDR1 DFQATT, CDR2 SNEGSKA (reference sequence). The CDR3 reads CSARKGGGVEQFF. For the CDR3, the DNA is TGCAGTGCTCGGAAGGGGGGGGGAGTTGAGCAGTTCTTC.

The J gene is TRBJ2-5, the V gene TRBV5-1, with 8 bases matching TRBD2. There are 18 residues in the CDR3. With V trimmed by 3 bases and J by 5 bases, 18 bases remained unmatched. CDR1 and CDR2 from the germline V gene are SGHRS and YFSETQ. The CDR3 here is CASSYDPTSGGPIETQYF. In DNA, the CDR3 is TGCGCCAGCAGCTATGACCCAACCAGCGGGGGCCCCATTGAGACCCAGTACTTC.

A few counts support this clonotype. The chain carries TRBV6-1 and TRBJ1-5, with D perhaps matching TRBD1 (6 bases). Trimming cost V 7 bases and J 2 bases, with 9 bases left between them. Germline V gene sequence: CDR1 MNHNS, CDR2 SASEGT. The CDR3 sequence is 13 residues long. Here the CDR3 reads CASKRQGNQPQHF. The CDR3 DNA is TGTGCCAGCAAGAGACAGGGCAATCAGCCCCAGCATTTT.

This clonotype came up a few times. CDR3: CASSFQDYGYTF. The CDR3 nucleotides read TGTGCCAGCAGTTTTCAGGACTATGGCTACACCTTC. This chain connects TRBV12-3 or TRBV12-4 to TRBJ1-2, with no clear D. This CDR3 contains 12 residues. V gave up 3 bases and J gave up 3 bases, with 5 bases separating them.

CDR3 sequence: CASWQQGIRTDTQYF. CDR3 nucleotides: TGTGCCAGCTGGCAACAGGGGATCCGCACAGATACGCAGTATTTT. The chain links TRBV12-3 or TRBV12-4 to TRBJ2-3, with 7 bases fitting TRBD1. The CDR3 covers 15 residues. J gave up 1 base and V 8 bases, and 9 bases lay outside the gene matches.

The chain joins TRBV15 to TRBJ2-3, with 9 bases identical to TRBD2. This CDR3 contains 16 residues. CDR1 is LNHNV, CDR2 YYDKDF, per germline (reference sequence). The trim removed 8 bases at V and 3 bases at J, leaving 12 bases unmatched. Here the CDR3 reads CATSYGLAGKTDTQYF. The CDR3 nucleotides are TGTGCCACCTCCTACGGGCTAGCGGGAAAAACAGATACGCAGTATTTT.

The sample holds a few counts of this clonotype. The chain links TRBV12-3 or TRBV12-4 to TRBJ2-1; 13 positions match TRBD2. The CDR3 spans 14 residues. The V gene end was trimmed by 5 bases and the J gene end by 9 bases; junction bases not matched to a gene: 4. CDR3 protein: CASSNRLAGGEQFF. CDR3 sequence (DNA): TGTGCCAGCAGTAACCGACTAGCGGGAGGTGAGCAGTTCTTC.

This clonotype was detected a few times. The chain carries TRBV20-1 and TRBJ1-2, with D maybe TRBD1 (6 bases). The V end was cut by 4 bases, the J end by 5 bases, with 14 bases between. CDR1 is DFQATT, CDR2 SNEGSKA, per germline (reference sequence). The CDR3 is 13 amino acids. The CDR3 loop is CSANTGTQYGYTF. The DNA of the CDR3 is TGCAGTGCTAACACCGGGACACAGTATGGCTACACCTTC.

The V call is TRBV5-1, the J call TRBJ2-1; no reliable D call. Between the trimmed V and J ends, which lost 0 bases and 3 bases, there was a span of 7 bases. The CDR3 is 14 amino acids. The germline CDR1 and CDR2 sequences are SGHRS and YFSETQ. This CDR3 is CASSLEADYNEQFF. CDR3 DNA: TGCGCCAGCAGCTTGGAGGCAGACTACAATGAGCAGTTCTTC.

The rearrangement links TRBV3-1 to TRBJ2-7; D gene uncertain. V was pared by 5 bases and J by 7 bases, with 15 bases between. Germline CDR1 reads LGHDT; CDR2 reads YNNKEL (reference sequence). This CDR3 spans 13 amino acids. CDR3 residues: CASSDSWTDEQYF. The DNA for the CDR3 is TGTGCCAGCAGCGATTCGTGGACCGATGAGCAGTACTTC.

This clonotype has just a few counts. The V gene is TRBV7-2, the J gene TRBJ2-7; D might be TRBD2 (6 bases). Per the germline V gene, CDR1 is SGHTA and CDR2 is FQGNSA. V lost 1 base, J lost 6 bases, and 16 bases lay in between. CDR3 length: 15 residues. This CDR3 is CASSLGGDVRAEQYF. Here the CDR3 DNA reads TGTGCCAGCAGCTTAGGGGGGGACGTACGGGCCGAGCAGTACTTC.

This clonotype has more than one count but fewer than ten. The CDR3 DNA is TGTGCCAGCAGCTACAGGGGGAACGATTCACCCCTCCACTTT. Protein product: CASSYRGNDSPLHF. V and J are TRBV4-2 and TRBJ1-6; TRBD1 matches at 8 bases. The CDR3 runs 14 residues. Germline assignment: CDR1 LGHNA and CDR2 YNFKEQ. V lost 5 bases to trimming and J lost 8 bases; unmatched junction nucleotides: 5.

The rearrangement uses TRBV20-1 and TRBJ2-2, with TRBD2 matching 9 bases. Germline CDR1 is DFQATT and CDR2 is SNEGSKA (reference sequence). Trimming cost V 3 bases and J 5 bases; bases outside gene matches: 10. The CDR3 spans 16 residues. The CDR3 protein is CSARDLSGSRTGELFF. The CDR3 region has the DNA TGCAGTGCTAGGGACCTTAGCGGGAGCAGGACCGGGGAGCTGTTTTTT.

The rearrangement uses TRBV20-1 and TRBJ2-7; unclear D gene. The CDR3 extends over 13 amino acids. Germline CDR1 reads DFQATT; CDR2 reads SNEGSKA (reference sequence). Trimming removed 4 bases at V and 0 bases at J, with 10 bases between. The CDR3 DNA sequence: TGCAGTGCTATTGATCCGAACTCCTACGAGCAGTACTTC. It translates to CSAIDPNSYEQYF.

The rearrangement joins TRBV20-1 to TRBJ2-5; TRBD1 matches 10 bases. Losses at the gene ends were 5 bases for V and 0 bases for J; bases not matched to a gene: 3. This CDR3 has 14 amino acids. In germline, CDR1 is DFQATT, CDR2 SNEGSKA (reference sequence). The CDR3 region has the DNA TGCAGTGCTCGACAGGGGGCGTACCAAGAGACCCAGTACTTC. This translates into CSARQGAYQETQYF.